Below are 12 T cell receptor beta chains sequenced from a single sample in a study of blood T cell repertoires in COVID-19. Some clones are missing from TCRdb's copy, which holds only in-frame ones; the method was immunoSEQ multiplex PCR. The repertoire holds hundreds of thousands of clones, with around 90% as singletons. Sequencing was done on a sample of peripheral blood. The receptors here all came from a woman in her forties or fifties who had recovered from COVID-19.

The V gene is TRBV5-1, the J gene TRBJ2-5; the D gene is possibly TRBD2 (7 bases). The germline V and J ends were trimmed by 4 bases and 5 bases, with 15 bases remaining between them. The CDR3 has 14 amino acids. Germline values: CDR1 SGHRS, CDR2 YFSETQ. Written as DNA, the CDR3 is TGCGCCAGCAGCGTCGGGGGGCGCGAGGAGACCCAGTACTTC. Protein: CASSVGGREETQYF.

The chain links TRBV25-1 to TRBJ1-5; 7 bases line up with TRBD1. CDR3 size: 14 residues. The junction had 4 bases not matched to a gene; V was cut back by 6 bases and J by 2 bases. CDR1 MGHDK and CDR2 SYGVNS come from the germline V gene. The CDR3 protein is CASRKQGRNQPQHF. The CDR3 bases are TGTGCCAGCAGGAAACAGGGGCGCAATCAGCCCCAGCATTTT.

This clone was seen a handful of times. The chain joins TRBV6-6 to TRBJ2-7; 9 bases are a match to TRBD1. CDR1 is MNHNY and CDR2 is SVGAGI in the germline V gene (reference sequence). V trimming: 4 bases; J trimming: 0 bases; junction bases outside the gene matches: 4. This CDR3 is 15 amino acids long. In nucleotides, the CDR3 is TGTGCCAGCAGTTCCGTACAGGGGGCCTCCTACGAGCAGTACTTC. Translating gives CASSSVQGASYEQYF.

The rearrangement joins TRBV28 to TRBJ2-7; D not resolved. The CDR3 is 11 amino acids. V lost 6 bases and J lost 4, with 7 bases in between. The germline gives CDR1 MDHEN, CDR2 SYDVKM. The CDR3 protein is CASRSRYEQYF. The CDR3 DNA sequence: TGTGCCAGCAGATCCCGTTACGAGCAGTACTTC.

CDR3 nucleotides: TGTGCCTGGAAATCCGGGTATTCCACTGAAGCTTTCTTT. This codes for CAWKSGYSTEAFF. The chain uses TRBV30 and TRBJ1-1; no definite D call. Looked up from germline, CDR1 is GTSNPN and CDR2 is SVGIG (reference sequence). V was pared by 4 bases and J by 4 bases, with 13 bases between. This CDR3 is built from 13 residues.

The chain recombines TRBV6-5 with TRBJ2-1, with D possibly matching TRBD2 (5 bases). CDR1 and CDR2 (germline): MNHEY, SVGAGI. CDR3 length: 15 amino acids. V was cut by 2 bases and J by 9 bases, with 17 bases left in between. The CDR3 bases are TGTGCCAGCAGTTACAGGCTAGCCCCCGTCACTGAGCAGTTCTTC. It is translated as CASSYRLAPVTEQFF.

CDR3 loop: CASSPVSYEQYF. The CDR3 DNA follows: TGTGCCAGCAGCCCAGTCAGCTACGAGCAGTACTTC. The gene calls are TRBV7-2 and TRBJ2-7; D ambiguous. The length of the CDR3 is 12 residues. Trimming took 5 bases from V and 3 from J, leaving 8 bases between them. From germline, CDR1 is SGHTA and CDR2 FQGNSA.

The chain uses TRBV28 and TRBJ2-1; 7 nucleotides match TRBD2. Germline V gene sequence: CDR1 MDHEN, CDR2 SYDVKM. The CDR3 is 15 residues long. The junction had 7 bases not matched to a gene; V was cut back by 3 bases and J by 5 bases. The CDR3 DNA follows: TGTGCCAGCAGTTTGGGGGGAGGGCCGGACAATGAGCAGTTCTTC. Its translation: CASSLGGGPDNEQFF.

The rearrangement joins TRBV28 to TRBJ1-5, with a weak D call TRBD1 (5 bases). The V gene lost 2 bases and the J gene lost 1 base, with 12 bases spanning the gap. The CDR3 loop spans 16 amino acids. Germline V gene data show CDR1 as MDHEN and CDR2 as SYDVKM. Here the CDR3 DNA reads TGTGCCAGCAGTTTAAAGGGGAGGGTAAGCAATCAGCCCCAGCATTTT. It specifies CASSLKGRVSNQPQHF. Based on the CDR3 plus reference TRBV28 and TRBJ1-5, the full variable domain is DVKVTQSSRYLVKRTGEKVFLECVQDMDHENMFWYRQDPGLGLRLIYFSYDVKMKEKGDIPEGYSVSREKKERFSLILESASTNQTSMYLCASSLKGRVSNQPQHFGDGTRLSIL.

The V gene is TRBV7-3, the J gene TRBJ2-2, with D perhaps TRBD1 (6 bases). V shed 5 bases and J shed 0 bases, with 10 bases lying between them. The CDR3 is 15 residues long. Germline V lookup: CDR1 SGHTA, CDR2 FQGTGA. Here the CDR3 DNA reads TGTGCCAGCAGCCCCAACAGGGCGAACACCGGGGAGCTGTTTTTT. Its translation is CASSPNRANTGELFF.

The genes are TRBV7-2 and TRBJ2-2; weak D call: TRBD1 (5 bases). CDR1 is SGHTA, CDR2 FQGNSA, per germline. The CDR3 loop spans 13 amino acids. V lost 6 bases and J lost 5, with 10 bases in between. The CDR3 region has the DNA TGTGCCAGCAGAATAACAGGAACCGGGGAGCTGTTTTTT. This encodes CASRITGTGELFF.

The V gene is TRBV4-2, the J gene TRBJ1-6; TRBD1 is a possible D gene (6 bases). The CDR3 covers 16 residues. V was trimmed by 2 bases and J by 7 bases, leaving 15 bases between them. Germline CDR1 is LGHNA and CDR2 is YNFKEQ. CDR3 amino acids: CASSQNEAGANSPLHF. The CDR3 nucleotides are TGTGCCAGCAGCCAAAATGAGGCAGGGGCGAATTCACCCCTCCACTTT.